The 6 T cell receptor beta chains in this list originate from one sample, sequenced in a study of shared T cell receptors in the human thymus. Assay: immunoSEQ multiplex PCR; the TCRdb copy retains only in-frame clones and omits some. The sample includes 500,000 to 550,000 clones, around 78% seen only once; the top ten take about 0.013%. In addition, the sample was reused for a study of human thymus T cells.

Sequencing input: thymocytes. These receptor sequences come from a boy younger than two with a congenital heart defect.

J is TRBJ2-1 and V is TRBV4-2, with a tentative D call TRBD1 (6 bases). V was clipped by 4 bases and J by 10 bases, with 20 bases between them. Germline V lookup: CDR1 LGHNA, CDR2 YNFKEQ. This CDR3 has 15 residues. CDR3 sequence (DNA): TGTGCCAGCAGCCTACTCGAGACCTTTCAGGGGGAGCAGTTCTTC. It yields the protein CASSLLETFQGEQFF.

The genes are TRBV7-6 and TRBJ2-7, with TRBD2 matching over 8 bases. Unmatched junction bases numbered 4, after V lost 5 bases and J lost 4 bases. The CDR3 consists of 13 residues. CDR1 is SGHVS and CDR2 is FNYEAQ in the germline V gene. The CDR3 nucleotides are TGTGCCAGCAGCCCCGGGGGGGAATACGAGCAGTACTTC. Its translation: CASSPGGEYEQYF. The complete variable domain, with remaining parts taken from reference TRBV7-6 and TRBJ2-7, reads GAGVSQSPRYKVTKRGQDVALRCDPISGHVSLYWYRQALGQGPEFLTYFNYEAQQDKSGLPNDRFSAERPEGSISTLTIQRTEQRDSAMYRCASSPGGEYEQYFGPGTRLTVT.

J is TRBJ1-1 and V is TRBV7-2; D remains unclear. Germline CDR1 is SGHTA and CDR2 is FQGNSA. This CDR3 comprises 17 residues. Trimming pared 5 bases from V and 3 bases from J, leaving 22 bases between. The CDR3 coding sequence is TGTGCCAGCAGCCCATACCGCGAGGGCATCGAAGACACTGAAGCTTTCTTT. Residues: CASSPYREGIEDTEAFF.

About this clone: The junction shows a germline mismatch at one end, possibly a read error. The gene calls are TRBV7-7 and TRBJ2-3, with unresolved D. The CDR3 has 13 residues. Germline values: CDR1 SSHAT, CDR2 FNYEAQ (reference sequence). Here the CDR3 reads CASSKHHTDTQYF. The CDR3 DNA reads TGTGCTAGCAGCAAGCACCACACAGATACGCAGTATTTT.

The CDR3 protein is CAISGGLADNEQFF. In DNA form, the CDR3 reads TGTGCCATCAGTGGTGGCCTAGCGGACAATGAGCAGTTCTTC. J is TRBJ2-1 and V is TRBV10-3, with 7 bases that match TRBD2. In germline, CDR1 is ENHRY, CDR2 SYGVKD. The CDR3 is 14 amino acids. After removal of 4 bases from V and 5 bases from J, the junction contained 5 bases not matched to a gene.

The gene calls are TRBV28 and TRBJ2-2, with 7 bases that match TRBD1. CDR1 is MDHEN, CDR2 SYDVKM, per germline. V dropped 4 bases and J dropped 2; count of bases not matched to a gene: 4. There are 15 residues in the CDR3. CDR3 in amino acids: CASSSRDSNTGELFF. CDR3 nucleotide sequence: TGTGCCAGCAGTTCCCGGGACAGTAACACCGGGGAGCTGTTTTTT. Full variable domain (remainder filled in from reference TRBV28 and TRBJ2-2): DVKVTQSSRYLVKRTGEKVFLECVQDMDHENMFWYRQDPGLGLRLIYFSYDVKMKEKGDIPEGYSVSREKKERFSLILESASTNQTSMYLCASSSRDSNTGELFFGEGSRLTVL.